The 14 T cell receptor beta chains below come from one sample, sequenced in a study of cytomegalovirus exposure and HLA in healthy donors. The study ran its PCR with 60 Vbeta and 13 Jbeta primers. Produced via immunoSEQ multiplex PCR; TCRdb's table is partial and in-frame only. There are just over 60,000 clones in the sample, with 5.3% held by the top ten. The sample consisted of PBMCs. These receptors were obtained from a man between 25 and 39 years old in good health and CMV-seropositive.

The rearrangement links TRBV7-3 to TRBJ2-7; D is possibly TRBD1 (6 bases). Germline-derived CDR1 and CDR2 are SGHTA and FQGTGA. This CDR3 comprises 13 residues. The V and J ends lost 5 bases and 4 bases respectively, with 12 bases between them. The CDR3 protein is CASSAGQTYEQYF. The CDR3 coding sequence is TGTGCCAGCAGCGCCGGACAGACATACGAGCAGTACTTC.

J is TRBJ1-1 and V is TRBV4-1; D unresolved. Trimming left V 0 bases short and J 6 bases short, with 8 bases between. This CDR3 is built from 13 residues. Germline lookup yields CDR1 MGHRA and CDR2 YSYEKL. The CDR3 reads CASSQDSGSEAFF. The CDR3 DNA is TGCGCCAGCAGCCAAGATAGCGGGTCTGAAGCTTTCTTT.

V usage is TRBV13 and J usage is TRBJ2-1, with 15 bases aligning to TRBD2. CDR3 length equals 17 residues. Germline trimming cut 4 bases from V and 7 bases from J; bases unmatched to any gene: 8. In germline, CDR1 is PRHDT, CDR2 FYEKMQ (reference sequence). The CDR3 nucleotides read TGTGCCAGCAGCTGGGGACTAGCGGGAGGAGCGGGGAATGAGCAGTTCTTC. Protein sequence: CASSWGLAGGAGNEQFF.

J is TRBJ1-2 and V is TRBV7-9; 8 bases fit TRBD1. Germline CDR1 reads SEHNR; CDR2 reads FQNEAQ (reference sequence). This CDR3 is built from 16 residues. V dropped 3 bases and J dropped 3; count of bases not matched to a gene: 9. CDR3 sequence reads: CASSLQGARDYYGYTF. As DNA, the CDR3 is TGTGCCAGCAGCTTGCAGGGGGCGCGTGACTACTATGGCTACACCTTC.

The CDR3 bases are TGTGCCAGCTCACCGTCAGGGGGCGAGGATTCACCCCTCCACTTT. Its translation: CASSPSGGEDSPLHF. The chain is built from TRBV18 and TRBJ1-6; 8 bases line up with TRBD1. CDR1 KGHSH and CDR2 LQKENI come from the germline V gene. V trimming: 3 bases; J trimming: 8 bases; junction bases outside the gene matches: 6. The CDR3 sequence is 15 residues long.

The V and J genes are TRBV4-1 and TRBJ2-7, with a possible D match to TRBD2 (5 bases). CDR1 and CDR2 from the germline V gene are MGHRA and YSYEKL. V lost 5 bases, J lost 5 bases, and 13 bases lay in between. CDR3 length: 13 residues. The CDR3 loop reads CASSSALGDEQYF. CDR3 DNA sequence: TGCGCCAGCAGCTCGGCCCTCGGGGACGAGCAGTACTTC.

As to this clone: The same CDR3 also results from other DNA sequences found in this sample. The V call is TRBV30, the J call TRBJ1-4, with D hard to call. This CDR3 spans 13 amino acids. CDR1 is GTSNPN, CDR2 SVGIG, per germline (reference sequence). Trimming left V 2 bases short and J 8 bases short, with 12 bases between. The CDR3 nucleotides read TGTGCCTGGAGTCTCGGGGTCCGGGAAAAACTGTTTTTT. The encoded protein is CAWSLGVREKLFF.

With respect to this clone: In the same sample, other DNA sequences code for this CDR3. The chain joins TRBV2 to TRBJ2-6; 7 bases align to TRBD1. This CDR3 is 16 amino acids long. The germline gives CDR1 SNHLY, CDR2 FYNNEI. With V trimmed by 10 bases and J by 1 base, 10 bases remained unmatched. CDR3 bases: TGTGCCATCCAGACAGGGTCCCTATCTGGGGCCAACGTCCTGACTTTC. Translated: CAIQTGSLSGANVLTF.

The V gene is TRBV30, the J gene TRBJ2-1, with TRBD2 identical over 9 bases. The ends lost 4 bases at V and 10 bases at J; junction bases unmatched: 8. The CDR3 totals 13 residues. Germline values: CDR1 GTSNPN, CDR2 SVGIG (reference sequence). CDR3 sequence reads: CAWIGGGASEQFF. CDR3 bases: TGTGCCTGGATTGGCGGGGGGGCAAGCGAGCAGTTCTTC.

The V gene is TRBV19, the J gene TRBJ1-1, with unresolved D. Between the trimmed V and J ends, which lost 6 bases and 7 bases, there was a span of 12 bases. Germline CDR1 is LNHDA and CDR2 is SQIVND (reference sequence). This CDR3 has 12 amino acids. For the CDR3, the DNA is TGTGCCAGTAGCCGAGGGTTCGTTGAAGCTTTCTTT. Protein: CASSRGFVEAFF.

The chain recombines TRBV5-3 with TRBJ2-3; 9 bases are shared with TRBD2. TRBV5-3 is noted as an ORF with a role that remains uncertain. CDR3 size: 16 residues. The J segment lost 8 bases and the V segment lost 4 bases, leaving 14 bases of the junction unmatched. The DNA for the CDR3 is TGTGCCAGAAGCGGCGGTATTAGCGGGAGAGACTTTACGCAGTATTTT. This codes for CARSGGISGRDFTQYF.

The genes are TRBV12-5 and TRBJ2-3, with a tentative D call TRBD2 (5 bases). CDR3 size: 15 residues. Germline assignment: CDR1 LGHNT and CDR2 FRNRAP. The ends were cut back, 2 bases at V and 4 bases at J, with 13 bases in the middle. DNA for the CDR3: TGTGCTAGTGGTTTGACTAGAAGGATTTCAGATACGCAGTATTTT. Its translation is CASGLTRRISDTQYF.

The chain employs TRBV30 and TRBJ2-7; possibly TRBD1 for D (6 bases). The CDR3 has 14 amino acids. Germline V gene sequence: CDR1 GTSNPN, CDR2 SVGIG (reference sequence). Trimming took off 0 bases at V and 3 bases at J, with 12 bases between the two ends. CDR3 DNA: TGTGCCTGGAGTGTAGGGGGAGTAGGCTACGAGCAGTACTTC. Protein product: CAWSVGGVGYEQYF.

The rearrangement joins TRBV18 to TRBJ2-2; D possibly corresponds to TRBD2 (6 bases). The germline V gene encodes CDR1 KGHSH and CDR2 LQKENI. There are 16 residues in the CDR3. Between the trimmed V and J ends, which lost 3 bases and 0 bases, there was a span of 11 bases. The CDR3: CASSPTSLANTGELFF. DNA of the CDR3: TGTGCCAGCTCACCCACTAGCTTGGCGAACACCGGGGAGCTGTTTTTT.